The clone carrying this TCR beta chain was detected once. The antigen is unknown. Clones were sequenced by immunoSEQ multiplex PCR, and TCRdb holds only the in-frame ones, with some missing. The sample comprises 40,000 to 55,000 clones, approximately 92% of which are singletons, and 15% to 20% rests with the top ten. The source of the sample is a study of lymphopenia after photon versus proton radiotherapy. J lost 2 bases, V lost 1 base, and 4 bases had no gene match. CDR3 length: 14 amino acids. Germline CDR1 and CDR2: GTSNPN and SVGIG (reference sequence). Study-wide results and caveats: Photon-treated patients lost naive T cells and TCR diversity; proton-treated stayed stable. Authors raise, but do not show, better survival with proton therapy.

This chain connects TRBV30 to TRBJ1-2, with 7 nucleotides matching TRBD1. This sample comprised peripheral blood, obtained from a patient treated with photon-based radiotherapy. This clonotype was obtained from a woman aged 40 to 55 with cholangiocarcinoma. CDR3 amino acids: CAWSAGTANYGYTF. For the CDR3, the DNA is TGTGCCTGGAGTGCCGGGACAGCAAACTATGGCTACACCTTC.